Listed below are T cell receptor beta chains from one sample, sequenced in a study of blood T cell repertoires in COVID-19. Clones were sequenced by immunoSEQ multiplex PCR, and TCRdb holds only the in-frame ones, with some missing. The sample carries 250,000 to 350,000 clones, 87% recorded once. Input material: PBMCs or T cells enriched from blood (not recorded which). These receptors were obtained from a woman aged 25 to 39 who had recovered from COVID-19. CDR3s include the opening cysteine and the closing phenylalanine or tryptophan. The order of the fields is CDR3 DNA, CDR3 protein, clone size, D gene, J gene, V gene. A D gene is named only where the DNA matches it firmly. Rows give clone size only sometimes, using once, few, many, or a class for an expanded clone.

TGTGCCAGCAGCACACAGGACACGCCGAACTACGAGCAGTACTTC,CASSTQDTPNYEQYF,.,.,TRBJ2-7,TRBV7-8
TGTGCCAGTAGAAGCCCCGGACAGGGATCTGGAAACACCATATATTTT,CASRSPGQGSGNTIYF,.,TRBD1,TRBJ1-3,TRBV19
TGTGCCAGCAGCCAAGTTAGTTGGGGGCTACATGGCTACACCTTC,CASSQVSWGLHGYTF,.,.,TRBJ1-2,TRBV14
TGCGCCAGCAGACGATCCGGGACAGGGGATGAAAAACTGTTTTTT,CASRRSGTGDEKLFF,.,TRBD1,TRBJ1-4,TRBV5-1
TGTGCCAGCGGTGGAGCGGGGGGACGAAGCTCCTACAATGAGCAGTTCTTC,CASGGAGGRSSYNEQFF,.,TRBD2,TRBJ2-1,TRBV6-1
TGTGCCAGCAGCTTTAATGGGCCTAACTATGGCTACACCTTC,CASSFNGPNYGYTF,.,.,TRBJ1-2,TRBV7-9
TGTGCCAGCAGTGAATTTGGGGGCTCAACCTACGAGCAGTACTTC,CASSEFGGSTYEQYF,.,.,TRBJ2-7,TRBV25-1
TGTGCCAGCAGCTTAGCCGGGGGACCCAATCAGCCCCAGCATTTT,CASSLAGGPNQPQHF,.,.,TRBJ1-5,TRBV7-9
TGTGCCAGCAGCTTAGACAGGGGGCAGTCACCCCTCCACTTT,CASSLDRGQSPLHF,.,TRBD1,TRBJ1-6,TRBV13
TGTGCCAGCAGTGCGAGCTCGGGATCTAATGAAAAACTGTTTTTT,CASSASSGSNEKLFF,.,.,TRBJ1-4,TRBV2
TGTGCCAGCTCACGTTCCACGGGACAGGGGGTCGAAAAACTGTTTTTT,CASSRSTGQGVEKLFF,.,TRBD1,TRBJ1-4,TRBV18
TGTGCCAGCAGCCCCAACTCCTACGAGCAGTACTTC,CASSPNSYEQYF,few,.,TRBJ2-7,TRBV7-2
TGTGCCAGCAGTTTAGGTGGCCCCGACAGACTGAACACTGAAGCTTTCTTT,CASSLGGPDRLNTEAFF,.,.,TRBJ1-1,TRBV27
TGTGCCAGCAGTCGGGGGGCGGTCTCTGGAAACACCATATATTTT,CASSRGAVSGNTIYF,once,.,TRBJ1-3,TRBV28
TGTGCCTGGTCCTCCCGGACAGGGAGCGAGCAGTACTTC,CAWSSRTGSEQYF,.,TRBD1,TRBJ2-7,TRBV30
TGTGCCAGCAGCGTCGGAGTGGGCACAGATACGCAGTATTTT,CASSVGVGTDTQYF,.,.,TRBJ2-3,TRBV9
TGTGCCAGCAGTCCCTCCGGGGGGGTAGGGGCCAACGTCCTGACTTTC,CASSPSGGVGANVLTF,once,TRBD2,TRBJ2-6,TRBV6-2/TRBV6-3
TGTGCCTGGCGACAGGGGGCGAACACTGAAGCTTTCTTT,CAWRQGANTEAFF,.,TRBD1,TRBJ1-1,TRBV30
TGTGCCAGCAGTTCCCAACAAGAGGGAGTAACCCATGGCTACACCTTC,CASSSQQEGVTHGYTF,.,.,TRBJ1-2,TRBV6-5
TGTGCCAGCAGCCAAGATTCGGGATTTCGGTACGAGCAGTACTTC,CASSQDSGFRYEQYF,.,.,TRBJ2-7,TRBV4-2
TGTGCCTGGAGTGTGTCAGGCAGCTATGGCTACACCTTC,CAWSVSGSYGYTF,.,.,TRBJ1-2,TRBV30
TGTGCCAGCAGCTCGATGGGGACAGAGCCCTATGGCTACACCTTC,CASSSMGTEPYGYTF,few,TRBD1,TRBJ1-2,TRBV5-4
TGTGCCAGCAGCTTGGAGCAGGGTCTCTCCTACGAGCAGTACTTC,CASSLEQGLSYEQYF,.,.,TRBJ2-7,TRBV5-4
TGTGCCAGCAGCCCGGGGTCTCGGCAAGGCTATGGCTACACCTTC,CASSPGSRQGYGYTF,.,.,TRBJ1-2,TRBV3-1/TRBV3-2
TGTGCCAGTAGTAGGGACAGAAATCCGATCTCTGGAAACACCATATATTTT,CASSRDRNPISGNTIYF,.,TRBD1,TRBJ1-3,TRBV19
TGTGCCAGCTCACCGACAGGGATGGTAGCGTTGAACACTGAAGCTTTCTTT,CASSPTGMVALNTEAFF,.,TRBD1,TRBJ1-1,TRBV18
TGTGCCAGCTCACCCCCCTCACTAGCGGGAGATACGCAGTATTTT,CASSPPSLAGDTQYF,.,TRBD2,TRBJ2-3,TRBV18
TGTGCCAGCAGACTTACAGGGTCTACTGGAAACACCATATATTTT,CASRLTGSTGNTIYF,.,.,TRBJ1-3,TRBV11-2
TGTGCCAGCAGTGAAGCGGGCTGGGGAGGCAAAAACATTCAGTACTTC,CASSEAGWGGKNIQYF,.,.,TRBJ2-4,TRBV6-1
TGCGCCAGCAGCCAAGGGGTGGGACAGGGGTGGCCCGAGCAGTACTTC,CASSQGVGQGWPEQYF,.,TRBD1,TRBJ2-7,TRBV4-3
TGCGCCAGCAGCTTAGAAGCGGGCACCGGGGAGCTGTTTTTT,CASSLEAGTGELFF,.,.,TRBJ2-2,TRBV5-1
TGCAGCGTTGGGGTTCAGGGGGCCACTGAAGCTTTCTTT,CSVGVQGATEAFF,.,TRBD1,TRBJ1-1,TRBV29-1
TGTGCCAGCAGCCTTACGGGGGGTACAGATACGCAGTATTTT,CASSLTGGTDTQYF,.,TRBD2,TRBJ2-3,TRBV7-2
TGTGCCAGCAGCCAGGCGCGTCAGGCCACTGAAGCTTTCTTT,CASSQARQATEAFF,.,.,TRBJ1-1,TRBV3-1/TRBV3-2
TGTGCCAGCAGCTCCGGACAGACTTGGGGGAGCAATCAGCCCCAGCATTTT,CASSSGQTWGSNQPQHF,.,.,TRBJ1-5,TRBV7-8
TGTGCCAGCAGTTACCCTCCGGGGGGGCTAGCAGATACGCAGTATTTT,CASSYPPGGLADTQYF,.,TRBD2,TRBJ2-3,TRBV6-2/TRBV6-3
TGCGCCAGCAGCCAAGGACTACAGGGGAACACTGAAGCTTTCTTT,CASSQGLQGNTEAFF,.,.,TRBJ1-1,TRBV4-1
TGTGCCAGCAGTTACTGGACAGGGGCTGGGGCCAACGTCCTGACTTTC,CASSYWTGAGANVLTF,.,TRBD1,TRBJ2-6,TRBV6-5
TGTGCCTGGCAGGGGGCCCGTATGAACACTGAAGCTTTCTTT,CAWQGARMNTEAFF,.,TRBD1,TRBJ1-1,TRBV30
TGTGCCAGCAGCTTAGGTTTCGGCTCTGGGGCCAACGTCCTGACTTTC,CASSLGFGSGANVLTF,once,.,TRBJ2-6,TRBV7-2
TGTGCCAGCACTCGGGACATCCTACACAATCAGCCCCAGCATTTT,CASTRDILHNQPQHF,few,.,TRBJ1-5,TRBV21-1